These 23 T cell receptor beta chains came from one sample sequenced in a study of tumor-infiltrating lymphocytes in primary liver carcinoma. Synthesis of TCR beta cDNA was carried out from 500 ng total RNA with a constant-region primer. Three-round nested multiplex PCR performed with slightly modified ARM-PCR produced the TCR beta libraries. With TRBV1-TRBV30 forward primers and a C-beta reverse primer, the first two PCR rounds were run for around 10 cycles each. One entry per CDR3 protein, called by TCRdb with MiXCR from the multiplex PCR reads. The sample consists of 310,000 or so distinct CDR3 sequences, approximately 54% of them appearing once. The blood RNA (from unsorted whole blood) was obtained, and germline DNA was also extracted. The sequencing input was peripheral blood. The receptor set was obtained from a woman aged 25 to 39 with primary liver carcinoma and hepatitis B virus infection.

Concerning this clonotype itself: A much larger clone sits a single nucleotide away, making a read error possible. The chain uses TRBV29-1 and TRBJ2-3; weak D call: TRBD1 (5 bases). CDR1 SQVTM and CDR2 ANQGSEA come from the germline V gene. This CDR3 comprises 11 residues. The CDR3 is CGAGYTYTQYF. CDR3 sequence (DNA): TGCGGCGCAGGGTACACATATACGCAGTATTTT.

This clonotype came up a few times. This chain joins TRBV6-2 or TRBV6-3 and TRBJ2-2; D is undetermined. Trimming shortened V by 0 bases and J by 1 base, and 6 bases separated the two germline ends. This CDR3 region has 15 residues. CDR1 and CDR2 from the germline V gene are MNHEY and SVGEGT. CDR3 nucleotides: TGTGCCAGCAGTTACTCGGTCAGGAACACCGGGGAGCTGTTTTTT. Encoded protein: CASSYSVRNTGELFF.

This clonotype was counted a few times. This sequence may be a read error, since a much larger clone differs from it by one base. The chain carries TRBV11-1 and TRBJ2-7, with 9 bases aligning to TRBD1. CDR3 size: 14 residues. J was trimmed by 5 bases and V by 8 bases; bases with no gene match: 10. Germline V gene sequence: CDR1 SGHAT, CDR2 FQDESV (reference sequence). CDR3 coding DNA: TGTGCCAGCTGCCACAGGGGGCGAGTTGACGAGCAGTACTTC. This codes for CASCHRGRVDEQYF.

This chain connects TRBV4-2 to TRBJ2-7; no reliable D call. Germline V gene lookup returns CDR1 LGHNA and CDR2 YNFKEQ. The CDR3 has 13 amino acids. Trimming cost V 1 base and J 4 bases, with 8 bases left between them. The CDR3 region is CASSQAKAYEQYF. The CDR3 coding sequence is TGTGCCAGCAGCCAAGCCAAGGCATACGAGCAGTACTTC.

Notes on this clonotype: Compared with germline, one end of the junction differs, possibly owing to a read error. This chain joins TRBV6-5 and TRBJ2-1, with 16 bases identical to TRBD2. The CDR3 is made up of 16 amino acids. Germline V gives CDR1 MNHEY, CDR2 SVGAGI. CDR3 amino acids: CVSSGTGTSGRGEQFF. The CDR3, as DNA: TGTGTCAGCAGCGGAACCGGGACTAGCGGGAGGGGTGAGCAGTTCTTC.

The rearrangement uses TRBV11-2 and TRBJ2-2, with TRBD2 as a possible D gene (6 bases). The CDR3 has 14 residues. The germline CDR1 and CDR2 sequences are SGHAT and FQNNGV. Trimming cost V 6 bases and J 3 bases, with 11 bases left between them. The DNA for the CDR3 is TGTGCCAGCAGAATAGCGGCAGACACCGGGGAGCTGTTTTTT. Amino acid sequence: CASRIAADTGELFF.

On this clonotype: At one of its ends the junction is not consistent with the germline gene, which may arise from a read error. This chain connects TRBV10-3 to TRBJ1-3; D not resolved. The CDR3 is 18 residues long. Germline CDR1 is ENHRY and CDR2 is SYGVKD. The CDR3: CAISDPLGGRASGNNIYF. The CDR3 coding sequence is TGTGCCATCAGTGACCCCCTGGGAGGAAGGGCCTCTGGAAACAACATATATTTT.

The chain has TRBV11-2 and TRBJ2-1; possibly TRBD2 for D (6 bases). The ends were cut back, 5 bases at V and 3 bases at J, with 14 bases in the middle. Germline V lookup: CDR1 SGHAT, CDR2 FQNNGV. The CDR3 is 15 amino acids. CDR3 loop: CASSLRVADYNEQFF. CDR3 nucleotide sequence: TGTGCCAGCAGCCTACGAGTAGCGGACTACAATGAGCAGTTCTTC.

V gene TRBV12-3 or TRBV12-4 combines with J gene TRBJ2-6; 8 bases map to TRBD2. V lost 6 bases to trimming and J lost 1 base; unmatched junction nucleotides: 14. The CDR3 is 19 residues long. CDR3 DNA: TGTGCCAGCAGAACACTGCCCGGGAGGGTGAGTTCTGGGGCCAACGTCCTGACTTTC. Its translation: CASRTLPGRVSSGANVLTF.

A few counts support this clonotype. The V and J genes are TRBV30 and TRBJ2-2, with D uncertain. Trimming pared 0 bases from V and 6 bases from J, leaving 2 bases between. CDR1 is GTSNPN and CDR2 is SVGIG in the germline V gene (reference sequence). The CDR3 sequence is 11 residues long. CDR3 protein: CAWSVAGELFF. As DNA, the CDR3 is TGTGCCTGGAGTGTCGCCGGGGAGCTGTTTTTT.

V and J are TRBV10-3 and TRBJ2-2; unclear D gene. This CDR3 has 12 residues. Germline values: CDR1 ENHRY, CDR2 SYGVKD. V was pared by 6 bases and J by 3 bases, with 5 bases between. CDR3 in DNA: TGTGCCATCAGAAGGGACACCGGGGAGCTGTTTTTT. The encoded protein is CAIRRDTGELFF.

About this clonotype: A junction end diverges from the germline sequence, so it may reflect a read error. The chain has TRBV11-2 and TRBJ2-3; tentative D call: TRBD2 (5 bases). Germline V gives CDR1 SGHAT, CDR2 FQNNGV. The CDR3 spans 13 residues. CDR3 sequence reads: CASSFGGTDTQCF. CDR3 in DNA: TGTGCCAGCAGCTTTGGAGGAACAGATACGCAGTGTTTT.

This clonotype was recorded only once. The junction and the germline gene differ at one end; a read error may be behind it. This rearrangement joins TRBV11-2 to TRBJ2-5; 9 bases fit TRBD2. CDR1 is SGHAT and CDR2 is FQNNGV in the germline V gene. This CDR3 comprises 19 residues. DNA for the CDR3: TGTGCCAGGAGCTTGGGAACCGGGACTAGCCGACAGCAGGGTGAGACCCAGTACTTC. Residues: CARSLGTGTSRQQGETQYF.

V and J are TRBV6-2 or TRBV6-3 and TRBJ2-1; 8 bases are a match to TRBD1. The V gene end was trimmed by 4 bases and the J gene end by 9 bases; junction bases not matched to a gene: 5. From germline, CDR1 is MNHEY and CDR2 SVGEGT. This CDR3 is 13 amino acids long. The CDR3 loop reads CASSFNRGAEQFF. CDR3 DNA sequence: TGTGCCAGCAGTTTCAACAGGGGGGCTGAGCAGTTCTTC.

In this sample, this clonotype turned up once. The junction departs from germline at one end; a sequencing error may be responsible. The J gene is TRBJ2-7, the V gene TRBV6-1; 9 bases map to TRBD1. This CDR3 is built from 15 residues. Per germline, CDR1 MNHNS and CDR2 SASEGT. The CDR3 nucleotides are TGTGCCAGCAACTCCCGGGACAGGGATCTTGACGAGCAGCACTTC. Amino acid sequence: CASNSRDRDLDEQHF.

This clonotype was recorded many times. The chain has TRBV12-3 or TRBV12-4 and TRBJ2-2; D uncertain. The V gene lost 6 bases and the J gene lost 8 bases, with 4 bases spanning the gap. This CDR3 is built from 10 residues. CDR3 nucleotides: TGTGCCAGCAGACTGGGGGAGCTGTTTTTT. Residues: CASRLGELFF.

This clonotype was found once. A read error is possible here, since a much larger clone lies one base away. It is likely a read error, because the conserved phenylalanine at the end of the CDR3 is missing. The gene calls are TRBV12-3 or TRBV12-4 and TRBJ2-1; D unclear. Deletions cut 5 bases from V and 5 bases from J, with 16 bases between. The CDR3 has 15 residues. The CDR3 region has the DNA TGTGCCAGCAGTCCCAGTTTTCCCCTTAACAATGAGCAGTTCCTC. Encoded protein: CASSPSFPLNNEQFL.

This clonotype was counted only a few times. The J gene is TRBJ2-7, the V gene TRBV10-2; possible D gene TRBD1, 6 bases. The V gene lost 7 bases and the J gene lost 7 bases, with 20 bases spanning the gap. CDR3 length: 14 residues. Germline lookup yields CDR1 WSHSY and CDR2 SAAADI. The CDR3, as DNA: TGCGCCAGCACCCCGACAGGTGCCTTAGGAGAGCAGTACTTC. This sequence encodes CASTPTGALGEQYF.

Concerning this clonotype: A much larger clone lies one base from this, so it may be a read error. V is TRBV4-3 and J is TRBJ1-1, with D uncertain. V lost 0 bases, J lost 4 bases, and 9 bases lay in between. Germline CDR1 reads LGHNA; CDR2 reads YSLEER. This CDR3 is built from 14 residues. CDR3 DNA sequence: TGCGCCAGCAGCCAAGATCGCAGTAGCACTGAAGCTTTCTTT. Translating it yields CASSQDRSSTEAFF.

In its sample, this clonotype is medium-sized. The chain couples TRBV11-3 to TRBJ2-7; D is undetermined. Germline V lookup: CDR1 SGHNT, CDR2 YENEEA. V dropped 2 bases and J dropped 2 bases, with 13 bases sitting between them. The CDR3 extends over 15 amino acids. The CDR3 nucleotides read TGTGCCAGCAGCTTACGTCCAGGTGAGGCCTACGAGCAGTACTTC. Its protein product is CASSLRPGEAYEQYF.

This clonotype was seen many times. V is TRBV6-5 and J is TRBJ1-6, with 9 bases that match TRBD1. The length of the CDR3 is 16 residues. Per germline, CDR1 MNHEY and CDR2 SVGAGI. Trimming cost V 4 bases and J 6 bases; bases outside gene matches: 7. CDR3 region: CASSSETGGLNSPLHF. CDR3 DNA: TGTGCCAGCAGTTCTGAAACAGGGGGCCTTAATTCACCCCTCCACTTT.

In the case of this clonotype: Germline is not matched at one junction end, which may reflect a read error. CDR3 amino acids: CTSSSQPHPKRDYTF. CDR3 DNA sequence: TGTACCAGCAGCTCCCAGCCCCACCCGAAAAGGGACTACACCTTC. The chain employs TRBV7-8 and TRBJ1-2, with D hard to call. This CDR3 spans 15 amino acids. Per the germline V gene, CDR1 is SGHVS and CDR2 is FQNEAQ. Looking up the rest from reference TRBV7-8 and TRBJ1-2 gives the full variable domain: GAGVSQSPRYKVAKRGQDVALRCDPISGHVSLFWYQQALGQGPEFLTYFQNEAQLDKSGLPSDRFFAERPEGSVSTLKIQRTQQEDSAVYLCTSSSQPHPKRDYTFGSGTRLTVV.

The gene calls are TRBV5-4 and TRBJ2-4; 11 bases are shared with TRBD2. CDR3 length: 16 residues. J gave up 3 bases and V 5 bases, and 7 bases lay outside the gene matches. The germline gives CDR1 SGHNT, CDR2 YYREEE (reference sequence). The CDR3 coding sequence is TGTGCCAGCAGTGGTGGGACTAGCGGACTCAAAAACATTCAGTACTTC. This sequence encodes CASSGGTSGLKNIQYF. The variable domain in full, completed from reference TRBV5-4 and TRBJ2-4, reads ETGVTQSPTHLIKTRGQQVTLRCSSQSGHNTVSWYQQALGQGPQFIFQYYREEENGRGNFPPRFSGLQFPNYSSELNVNALELDDSALYLCASSGGTSGLKNIQYFGAGTRLSVL.